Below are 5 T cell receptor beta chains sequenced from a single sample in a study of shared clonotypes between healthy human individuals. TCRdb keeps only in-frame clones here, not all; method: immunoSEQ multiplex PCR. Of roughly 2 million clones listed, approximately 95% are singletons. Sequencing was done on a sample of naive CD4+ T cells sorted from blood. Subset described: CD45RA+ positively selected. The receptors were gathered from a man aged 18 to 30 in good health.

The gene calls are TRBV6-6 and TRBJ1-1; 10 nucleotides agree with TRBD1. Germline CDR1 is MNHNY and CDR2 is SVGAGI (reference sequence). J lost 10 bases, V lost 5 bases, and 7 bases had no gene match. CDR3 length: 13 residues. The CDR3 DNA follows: TGTGCCAGCAGTATCGGGGGACAGGGGAGAGCTTTCTTT. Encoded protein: CASSIGGQGRAFF.

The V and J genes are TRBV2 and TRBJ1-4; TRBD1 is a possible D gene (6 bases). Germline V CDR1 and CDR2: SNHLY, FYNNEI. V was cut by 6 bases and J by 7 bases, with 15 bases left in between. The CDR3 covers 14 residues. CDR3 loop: CASSDGQFGEKLFF. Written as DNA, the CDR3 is TGTGCCAGCAGCGATGGACAGTTTGGTGAAAAACTGTTTTTT.

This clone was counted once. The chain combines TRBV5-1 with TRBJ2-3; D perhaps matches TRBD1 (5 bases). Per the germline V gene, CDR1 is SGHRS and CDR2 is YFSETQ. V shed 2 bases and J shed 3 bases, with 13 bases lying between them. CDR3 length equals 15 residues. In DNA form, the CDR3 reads TGCGCCAGCAGCTTAGACAGCCCGAGGACAGATACGCAGTATTTT. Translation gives CASSLDSPRTDTQYF.

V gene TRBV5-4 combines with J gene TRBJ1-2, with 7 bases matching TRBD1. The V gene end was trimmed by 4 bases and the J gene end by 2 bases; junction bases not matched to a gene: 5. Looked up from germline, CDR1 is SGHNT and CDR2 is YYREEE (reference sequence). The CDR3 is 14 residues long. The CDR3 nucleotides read TGTGCCAGCAGCGCCGCGGGACAGAACTATGGCTACACCTTC. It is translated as CASSAAGQNYGYTF.

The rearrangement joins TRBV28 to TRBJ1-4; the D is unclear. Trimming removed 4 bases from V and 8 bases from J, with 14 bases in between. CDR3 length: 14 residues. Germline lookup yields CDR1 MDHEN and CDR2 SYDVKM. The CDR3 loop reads CASSSGIHGEKLFF. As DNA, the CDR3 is TGTGCCAGCAGTTCTGGGATCCACGGAGAAAAACTGTTTTTT.